The 28 T cell receptor beta chains reported below all come from one sample, sequenced in a study of cytomegalovirus exposure and HLA in healthy donors. PCR primers comprised 60 Vbeta and 13 Jbeta primers. The repertoire was sequenced with immunoSEQ multiplex PCR; TCRdb's copy has only in-frame clones and lacks some. The data show 110,000 to 150,000 clones, with nearly 10% seen just once and roughly 2% held by the top ten. What was sequenced was PBMCs. Every receptor here comes from a man aged 45-60 years in good health and CMV-seronegative.

This chain links TRBV19 with TRBJ2-1; TRBD2 matches at 8 bases. V shed 4 bases, J shed 2 bases, and the junction held 10 bases outside the gene matches. This CDR3 spans 17 amino acids. Germline lookup yields CDR1 LNHDA and CDR2 SQIVND (reference sequence). CDR3 bases: TGTGCCAGTAGTAGGCGTGCTAGCGGGTCGACCTACAATGAGCAGTTCTTC. Translating gives CASSRRASGSTYNEQFF.

This clone was found a few times. An end of the junction does not agree with germline; a read error may underlie this. V and J are TRBV7-9 and TRBJ2-7, with 9 bases aligning to TRBD1. From germline, CDR1 is SEHNR and CDR2 FQNEAQ (reference sequence). CDR3 length: 12 residues. CDR3 coding DNA: TGTGCCAGCAGCCGTGAGGACAGGGGCCATTCTTTC. Translating gives CASSREDRGHSF.

The table lists this clone with a few counts. The chain employs TRBV2 and TRBJ1-5; no clear D gene. The length of the CDR3 is 14 residues. Per germline, CDR1 SNHLY and CDR2 FYNNEI. Trimming pared 1 base from V and 0 bases from J, leaving 4 bases between. In nucleotides, the CDR3 is TGTGCCAGCAGTGAAGTTCGTAGCAATCAGCCCCAGCATTTT. Translated: CASSEVRSNQPQHF.

The rearrangement joins TRBV19 to TRBJ1-2, with a possible D match to TRBD1 (6 bases). V gave up 3 bases and J gave up 3 bases, with 17 bases separating them. The germline V gene encodes CDR1 LNHDA and CDR2 SQIVND (reference sequence). This CDR3 has 16 residues. CDR3 DNA: TGTGCCAGTAGTATCGGACAGCCCACCGAGGACTATGGCTACACCTTC. Encoded protein: CASSIGQPTEDYGYTF.

There are a few counts of this clone. The chain is built from TRBV29-1 and TRBJ1-2; D remains unclear. The germline V and J ends were trimmed by 0 bases and 5 bases, with 10 bases remaining between them. Germline V CDR1 and CDR2: SQVTM, ANQGSEA. This CDR3 comprises 13 residues. In DNA form, the CDR3 reads TGCAGCGTTGAAGATCAGGCGCAGTATGGCTACACCTTC. Translated: CSVEDQAQYGYTF.

This clone has a handful of counts. The rearrangement uses TRBV28 and TRBJ1-2, with D perhaps matching TRBD1 (5 bases). The CDR3 sequence is 15 residues long. V dropped 4 bases and J dropped 5 bases, with 17 bases sitting between them. CDR1 MDHEN and CDR2 SYDVKM come from the germline V gene. The CDR3 loop is CASSSGGRALYGYTF. CDR3 nucleotide sequence: TGTGCCAGCAGTTCGGGGGGAAGGGCGCTTTATGGCTACACCTTC.

This chain connects TRBV10-2 to TRBJ1-1, with D maybe TRBD1 (6 bases). This CDR3 region has 12 residues. The V end was cut by 7 bases, the J end by 4 bases, with 10 bases between. Germline V gene data show CDR1 as WSHSY and CDR2 as SAAADI. The CDR3 sequence is CASNRGGTEAFF. The CDR3 DNA reads TGCGCCAGCAATCGAGGGGGCACTGAAGCTTTCTTT.

This clone has just a few counts. The V gene is TRBV2, the J gene TRBJ2-7; D is perhaps TRBD2 (6 bases). This CDR3 has 14 residues. V lost 6 bases and J 0 bases, leaving 12 bases between the germline ends. The germline V gene encodes CDR1 SNHLY and CDR2 FYNNEI. CDR3 bases: TGTGCCAGCAGGGCGGGACTTCTCTCCTACGAGCAGTACTTC. Protein product: CASRAGLLSYEQYF.

This clone was counted only a few times. The J gene is TRBJ2-3, the V gene TRBV27; 9 nucleotides line up with TRBD1. Germline CDR1 is MNHEY and CDR2 is SMNVEV (reference sequence). The CDR3 is 15 amino acids. The ends lost 2 bases at V and 6 bases at J; junction bases unmatched: 6. CDR3 DNA: TGTGCCAGCAGTTTACAGGGGACAGGGTGGGATACGCAGTATTTT. Protein sequence: CASSLQGTGWDTQYF.

This clone appeared a few times. The chain joins TRBV6-1 to TRBJ2-1; 7 bases are shared with TRBD2. The CDR3 has 14 amino acids. Germline loops: CDR1 MNHNS, CDR2 SASEGT. The V segment lost 6 bases and the J segment 4 bases; nucleotides outside the gene matches: 6. Here the CDR3 reads CASRGTTFYNEQFF. The CDR3 bases are TGTGCCAGCAGAGGGACTACCTTTTACAATGAGCAGTTCTTC.

This clone was seen a few times. This chain links TRBV29-1 with TRBJ1-2, with D hard to call. Germline-derived CDR1 and CDR2 are SQVTM and ANQGSEA. V lost 5 bases and J 6 bases, leaving 19 bases between the germline ends. This CDR3 comprises 14 residues. The DNA for the CDR3 is TGCAGCGTTCTACCCGGAGGACCTGTTGATGGCTACACCTTC. This codes for CSVLPGGPVDGYTF.

The CDR3 DNA reads as TGTGCCGTCGAGGGAAATCAGCCCCAGCATTTT. Translating it yields CAVEGNQPQHF. This chain joins TRBV28 and TRBJ1-5, with unresolved D. Germline CDR1 MDHEN, CDR2 SYDVKM. Trimming took off 11 bases at V and 4 bases at J, with 9 bases between the two ends. CDR3 length: 11 residues.

This clone was detected a few times. The chain has TRBV6-5 and TRBJ1-2; TRBD1 might be the D (6 bases). The ends were cut back, 5 bases at V and 2 bases at J, with 15 bases in the middle. Germline V CDR1 and CDR2: MNHEY, SVGAGI. This CDR3 is built from 15 residues. CDR3: CASSRTESSNYGYTF. The CDR3 DNA is TGTGCCAGCAGTAGGACAGAAAGCTCGAACTATGGCTACACCTTC.

V is TRBV28 and J is TRBJ2-1, with TRBD2 as a possible D gene (5 bases). Trimming shortened V by 5 bases and J by 7 bases, and 18 bases separated the two germline ends. From germline, CDR1 is MDHEN and CDR2 SYDVKM. The CDR3 has 15 amino acids. The chain's CDR3 is CASSPMASLVNEQFF. For the CDR3, the DNA is TGTGCCAGCAGTCCTATGGCTAGCCTGGTGAATGAGCAGTTCTTC.

The rearrangement links TRBV6-1 to TRBJ2-7; 7 nucleotides agree with TRBD1. The germline gives CDR1 MNHNS, CDR2 SASEGT. This CDR3 is 13 amino acids long. Trimming cost V 6 bases and J 8 bases; bases outside gene matches: 10. Here the CDR3 reads CASSEDRFEKQYF. In DNA form, the CDR3 reads TGTGCCAGCAGCGAGGACAGGTTTGAAAAGCAGTACTTC.

This clone has more than one count but fewer than ten. The chain employs TRBV19 and TRBJ2-7; 10 nucleotides align to TRBD1. The junction had 4 bases not matched to a gene; V was cut back by 3 bases and J by 2 bases. This CDR3 has 15 amino acids. Germline CDR1 LNHDA, CDR2 SQIVND (reference sequence). The CDR3 bases are TGTGCCAGTAGTATTTCCGGGACAGGGGCCTACGAGCAGTACTTC. Its translation: CASSISGTGAYEQYF.

Details on this clone: Other DNA sequences in this sample translate to the same CDR3. The rearrangement links TRBV6-1 to TRBJ2-7; 9 bases line up with TRBD1. CDR3 length equals 14 residues. Germline-derived CDR1 and CDR2 are MNHNS and SASEGT. The ends lost 5 bases at V and 4 bases at J; junction bases unmatched: 6. This CDR3 is CASSPDRGGYEQYF. In DNA, the CDR3 is TGTGCCAGCAGTCCCGACAGGGGGGGATACGAGCAGTACTTC.

V usage is TRBV20-1 and J usage is TRBJ2-1, with unresolved D. V dropped 5 bases and J dropped 7 bases, with 6 bases sitting between them. The CDR3 extends over 10 amino acids. CDR1 and CDR2 (germline): DFQATT, SNEGSKA (reference sequence). CDR3 DNA: TGCAGTGCTGAACGGAATGAGCAGTTCTTC. Translating gives CSAERNEQFF.

Note on this clone: One end of the junction fails to match germline, which may point to a read error. The chain couples TRBV7-2 to TRBJ2-7; unclear D gene. The CDR3 has 13 amino acids. Germline lookup yields CDR1 SGHTA and CDR2 FQGNSA. CDR3 sequence: CASSLTTYYGQYF. CDR3 nucleotide sequence: TGTGCCAGCAGCTTAACTACCTACTACGGGCAGTACTTC.

The table lists this clone with a few counts. The chain combines TRBV5-4 with TRBJ1-2; D remains unclear. The CDR3 loop spans 15 amino acids. V lost 0 bases, J lost 0 bases, and 9 bases lay in between. The germline V gene encodes CDR1 SGHNT and CDR2 YYREEE (reference sequence). CDR3 loop: CASSLAGLANYGYTF. In nucleotides, the CDR3 is TGTGCCAGCAGCTTGGCAGGATTAGCTAACTATGGCTACACCTTC.

This clone has more than one count but fewer than ten. The chain has TRBV18 and TRBJ1-2, with 7 nucleotides matching TRBD1. V was pared by 3 bases and J by 7 bases, with 5 bases of the junction left unmatched. CDR1 and CDR2 (germline): KGHSH, LQKENI. There are 13 residues in the CDR3. The CDR3: CASSPEGGLGYTF. CDR3 in DNA: TGTGCCAGCTCACCGGAAGGGGGCCTTGGCTACACCTTC.

Only a few counts were recorded for this clone. The chain is built from TRBV7-2 and TRBJ1-2, with 7 bases aligning to TRBD1. Germline trimming cut 5 bases from V and 5 bases from J; bases unmatched to any gene: 11. This CDR3 is 15 amino acids long. Germline assignment: CDR1 SGHTA and CDR2 FQGNSA. The CDR3 DNA sequence: TGTGCCAGCAGCACAGAAATAGGCAGGGGGTATGGCTACACCTTC. Protein sequence: CASSTEIGRGYGYTF.

The genes are TRBV5-6 and TRBJ2-2, with 12 bases that match TRBD1. The junction had 6 bases not matched to a gene; V was cut back by 4 bases and J by 5 bases. CDR3 size: 16 residues. Germline CDR1 SGHDT, CDR2 YYEEEE. CDR3 sequence: CASSAWDRGRTGELFF. The CDR3 bases are TGTGCCAGCAGCGCCTGGGACAGGGGGCGAACCGGGGAGCTGTTTTTT.

Written as DNA, the CDR3 is TGCGCCAGCAGCCAAGATTTCGGGAATTCACCCCTCCACTTT. Encoded protein: CASSQDFGNSPLHF. The chain joins TRBV4-1 to TRBJ1-6; D ambiguous. There are 14 residues in the CDR3. The V and J ends lost 0 bases and 7 bases respectively, with 7 bases between them. The germline V gene encodes CDR1 MGHRA and CDR2 YSYEKL.

This clone was found a few times. The chain has TRBV2 and TRBJ2-7; TRBD1 aligns across 8 bases. From germline, CDR1 is SNHLY and CDR2 FYNNEI. V trimming: 7 bases; J trimming: 3 bases; junction bases outside the gene matches: 8. The CDR3 length is 14 residues. CDR3 amino acids: CASMLAGTGYEQYF. The DNA of the CDR3 is TGTGCCAGCATGTTAGCCGGGACAGGCTACGAGCAGTACTTC.

V gene TRBV19 combines with J gene TRBJ1-5; unclear D gene. Germline CDR1 reads LNHDA; CDR2 reads SQIVND (reference sequence). The CDR3 runs 15 residues. The V end was cut by 5 bases, the J end by 2 bases, with 13 bases between. CDR3 in DNA: TGTGCCAGTAGTCCGCCCGTGGGCCGCAATCAGCCCCAGCATTTT. Amino acid sequence: CASSPPVGRNQPQHF.

There are a few counts of this clone. This chain links TRBV30 with TRBJ1-3; no reliable D call. Germline V gives CDR1 GTSNPN, CDR2 SVGIG (reference sequence). V was clipped by 0 bases and J by 0 bases, with 9 bases between them. The CDR3 extends over 15 amino acids. CDR3 loop: CAWSVAGRSGNTIYF. CDR3 sequence (DNA): TGTGCCTGGAGTGTTGCGGGCCGCTCTGGAAACACCATATATTTT.

The rearrangement links TRBV28 to TRBJ2-1, with 12 nucleotides matching TRBD2. Germline CDR1 and CDR2: MDHEN and SYDVKM. The CDR3 length is 21 residues. J was trimmed by 2 bases and V by 6 bases; bases with no gene match: 20. This CDR3 reads CASSQAGQWTSGIVPYNEQFF. The CDR3 DNA follows: TGTGCCAGCAGCCAGGCGGGCCAATGGACTAGCGGGATCGTCCCCTACAATGAGCAGTTCTTC.